The 19 T cell receptor beta chains below were found in one sample sequenced in a study of control samples from healthy donors and cancer patients. The data were produced by immunoSEQ multiplex PCR, yet TCRdb's version contains in-frame clones alone and is incomplete. The sample consists of roughly 130,000 clones, roughly 91% of them appearing once. Sample: PBMCs. The receptors were gathered from a man in his fifties or sixties with head and neck cancer.

The J gene is TRBJ2-1, the V gene TRBV14, with TRBD2 identical over 14 bases. V lost 2 bases to trimming and J lost 3 bases; unmatched junction nucleotides: 12. Germline assignment: CDR1 SGHDN and CDR2 FVKESK. This CDR3 is 20 amino acids long. CDR3 residues: CASSQRGLAGGPGLYNEQFF. The CDR3 bases are TGTGCCAGCAGCCAAAGAGGACTAGCGGGGGGTCCCGGTCTCTACAATGAGCAGTTCTTC. Looking up the rest from reference TRBV14 and TRBJ2-1 gives the full variable domain: EAGVTQFPSHSVIEKGQTVTLRCDPISGHDNLYWYRRVMGKEIKFLLHFVKESKQDESGMPNNRFLAERTGGTYSTLKVQPAELEDSGVYFCASSQRGLAGGPGLYNEQFFGPGTRLTVL.

The chain recombines TRBV4-3 with TRBJ2-5; 9 positions agree with TRBD1. The trim removed 0 bases at V and 5 bases at J, leaving 7 bases unmatched. Germline CDR1 and CDR2: LGHNA and YSLEER. The CDR3 extends over 16 amino acids. CDR3 in amino acids: CASSQDPGTGRETQYF. CDR3 bases: TGCGCCAGCAGCCAAGATCCAGGGACAGGGCGGGAGACCCAGTACTTC.

The rearrangement uses TRBV6-1 and TRBJ2-7; TRBD1 matches 7 bases. V gave up 1 base and J gave up 2 bases; unmatched junction bases: 2. CDR3 length equals 14 residues. The germline CDR1 and CDR2 sequences are MNHNS and SASEGT. CDR3 nucleotides: TGTGCCAGCAGTGAAGTTGGGACAGCCTACGAGCAGTACTTC. This gives the protein CASSEVGTAYEQYF.

This chain links TRBV19 with TRBJ2-1, with 7 bases fitting TRBD1. The CDR3 spans 15 residues. Per germline, CDR1 LNHDA and CDR2 SQIVND (reference sequence). The V gene end was trimmed by 1 base and the J gene end by 10 bases; junction bases not matched to a gene: 10. The CDR3: CASSIGGTVVREQFF. The CDR3 DNA sequence: TGTGCCAGTAGTATAGGGGGGACAGTTGTAAGGGAGCAGTTCTTC.

The chain combines TRBV5-8 with TRBJ2-3; D is tentatively TRBD1 or TRBD2 (5 bases each). CDR3 length equals 16 residues. V dropped 4 bases and J dropped 2 bases, with 17 bases sitting between them. Germline V gene data show CDR1 as SGHTS and CDR2 as YDEGEE. In DNA form, the CDR3 reads TGTGCCAGCAGCCACCGGGTGGGACCAGCCACAGATACGCAGTATTTT. Encoded protein: CASSHRVGPATDTQYF.

The rearrangement joins TRBV3-1 (or the pseudogene TRBV3-2) to TRBJ2-7; TRBD1 or TRBD2 may be the D gene (5 bases each). The CDR3 runs to 17 residues. Trimming removed 1 base at V and 6 bases at J, with 22 bases between. Germline CDR1 reads LGHDT; CDR2 reads YNNKEL (reference sequence). The CDR3: CASSQVILGAYSAEQYF. The DNA of the CDR3 is TGTGCCAGCAGCCAAGTTATTCTCGGGGCTTACTCTGCCGAGCAGTACTTC.

This clone was seen just once. This rearrangement joins TRBV9 to TRBJ2-7, with TRBD2 matching over 8 bases. The CDR3 covers 17 residues. Germline assignment: CDR1 SGDLS and CDR2 YYNGEE. Trimming at V came to 0 bases and at J to 4 bases, leaving 12 bases not matched to a gene. The DNA for the CDR3 is TGTGCCAGCAGCGTAGGGTCTGGTGGGCGGGGGGTATACGAGCAGTACTTC. It translates to CASSVGSGGRGVYEQYF.

The J gene is TRBJ2-2, the V gene TRBV13; D call uncertain. V lost 4 bases and J lost 7, with 13 bases in between. CDR3 length: 14 amino acids. The V gene's germline CDR1 is PRHDT and CDR2 FYEKMQ (reference sequence). This CDR3 is CASSSQGVGGELFF. Here the CDR3 DNA reads TGTGCCAGCAGCTCCCAAGGAGTGGGCGGGGAGCTGTTTTTT. The entire variable domain, with the rest obtained from reference TRBV13 and TRBJ2-2, is as follows: AAGVIQSPRHLIKEKRETATLKCYPIPRHDTVYWYQQGPGQDPQFLISFYEKMQSDKGSIPDRFSAQQFSDYHSELNMSSLELGDSALYFCASSSQGVGGELFFGEGSRLTVL.

The chain couples TRBV28 to TRBJ2-7; D is unresolved. Trimming stripped 3 bases from V and 7 bases from J, with 7 bases between. CDR3 length: 11 amino acids. Germline lookup yields CDR1 MDHEN and CDR2 SYDVKM. CDR3 region: CASSFIGEQYF. CDR3 in DNA: TGTGCCAGCAGTTTTATAGGGGAGCAGTACTTC.

The rearrangement uses TRBV11-2 and TRBJ1-2; the D is unclear. The length of the CDR3 is 13 residues. CDR1 and CDR2 (germline): SGHAT, FQNNGV. The V end was cut by 5 bases, the J end by 0 bases, with 7 bases between. The CDR3 nucleotides read TGTGCCAGCAGCCCGAGTACTAACTATGGCTACACCTTC. Its protein is CASSPSTNYGYTF.

This rearrangement joins TRBV14 to TRBJ1-2, with D unclear. The CDR3 runs 11 residues. With 1 base removed from V and 7 bases from J, the gap between germline ends came to 4 bases. Germline CDR1 SGHDN, CDR2 FVKESK. The CDR3 nucleotides are TGTGCCAGCAGCCAAGCATTTGGCTACACCTTC. It specifies CASSQAFGYTF.

The chain joins TRBV13 to TRBJ2-1; D tentatively fits TRBD1 or TRBD2 (6 bases each). Trimming shortened V by 1 base and J by 8 bases, and 12 bases separated the two germline ends. CDR3 length: 14 residues. Per germline, CDR1 PRHDT and CDR2 FYEKMQ (reference sequence). CDR3 sequence: CASSLAGGFYEQFF. The CDR3 coding sequence is TGTGCCAGCAGCTTAGCCGGGGGCTTCTATGAGCAGTTCTTC.

The genes are TRBV27 and TRBJ2-3; 7 bases are shared with TRBD2. Germline V gene data show CDR1 as MNHEY and CDR2 as SMNVEV (reference sequence). Losses at the gene ends were 7 bases for V and 5 bases for J; bases not matched to a gene: 9. The CDR3 length is 14 residues. CDR3 in DNA: TGTGCCAGCAAAGTAAGGCGGGAGATAGATACGCAGTATTTT. This translates into CASKVRREIDTQYF.

The J gene is TRBJ2-4, the V gene TRBV5-3, with TRBD1 matching 10 bases. TRBV5-3 qualifies as an ORF whose function is uncertain. V lost 4 bases and J lost 0; bases outside the gene matches: 4. The CDR3 loop spans 16 amino acids. The CDR3 spells CARSARTGGAKNIQYF. Written as DNA, the CDR3 is TGTGCCAGAAGCGCAAGGACAGGGGGAGCCAAAAACATTCAGTACTTC.

V usage is TRBV27 and J usage is TRBJ2-7; 8 bases agree with TRBD2. Germline V lookup: CDR1 MNHEY, CDR2 SMNVEV (reference sequence). The CDR3 runs 15 residues. The V and J ends lost 2 bases and 3 bases, in that order; junction bases with no gene match: 6. In DNA form, the CDR3 reads TGTGCCAGCAGTTTACGGGCTAGCGGGTTCTACGAGCAGTACTTC. Translated: CASSLRASGFYEQYF.

The V gene is TRBV9, the J gene TRBJ2-3, with 8 nucleotides matching TRBD2. With 4 bases clipped from V and 4 bases from J, the junction kept 5 bases outside the gene matches. The CDR3 totals 14 residues. Germline V gives CDR1 SGDLS, CDR2 YYNGEE. CDR3: CASSLPGLADTQYF. Here the CDR3 DNA reads TGTGCCAGCAGCCTTCCGGGACTAGCAGATACGCAGTATTTT.

A single count supports this clone. The chain links TRBV29-1 to TRBJ2-5; D call uncertain. V was clipped by 4 bases and J by 2 bases, with 14 bases between them. The CDR3 is 14 residues long. Per germline, CDR1 SQVTM and CDR2 ANQGSEA. The CDR3 DNA is TGCAGCGTTGGATATGTAATTAATCAAGAGACCCAGTACTTC. It translates to CSVGYVINQETQYF.

The V and J genes are TRBV14 and TRBJ2-3; D is ambiguous. From germline, CDR1 is SGHDN and CDR2 FVKESK. The CDR3 runs to 12 residues. The V and J ends lost 1 base and 9 bases respectively, with 8 bases between them. CDR3 nucleotides: TGTGCCAGCAGCCAAGGAGTGAGGACGCAGTATTTT. Its translation is CASSQGVRTQYF.

The chain carries TRBV10-3 and TRBJ1-6; D perhaps matches TRBD1 (5 bases). CDR3 length: 16 amino acids. Germline V gene sequence: CDR1 ENHRY, CDR2 SYGVKD. V lost 0 bases and J 6 bases, leaving 12 bases between the germline ends. The CDR3 region is CAISESGGMGNSPLHF. The DNA of the CDR3 is TGTGCCATCAGTGAGTCGGGGGGAATGGGTAATTCACCCCTCCACTTT.